Each of the 6 T cell receptor beta chains below was sequenced from the same sample in a study of blood T cell repertoires in COVID-19. Libraries were prepared by immunoSEQ multiplex PCR; TCRdb keeps only in-frame clonotypes and omits some of them. The sample consists of a few hundred thousand clones, around nine tenths of them appearing once. The sequencing sample was made of peripheral blood. All receptors derive from a man older than 75 with acute or convalescent COVID-19.

The chain joins TRBV11-2 to TRBJ1-4, with TRBD1 as a possible D gene (5 bases). The germline gives CDR1 SGHAT, CDR2 FQNNGV. V was clipped by 7 bases and J by 0 bases, with 12 bases between them. CDR3 length: 15 residues. The CDR3: CASKTQQATNEKLFF. The CDR3 nucleotides read TGTGCCAGCAAAACACAACAGGCAACTAATGAAAAACTGTTTTTT.

J is TRBJ1-5 and V is TRBV19; D may be TRBD1 (5 bases). The CDR3 totals 14 residues. Trimming stripped 4 bases from V and 1 base from J, with 8 bases between. Germline CDR1 LNHDA, CDR2 SQIVND (reference sequence). CDR3 sequence: CASSTQDSNQPQHF. The CDR3 nucleotides read TGTGCCAGTAGTACACAGGACAGCAATCAGCCCCAGCATTTT.

The chain joins TRBV14 to TRBJ2-5, with D hard to call. V lost 0 bases and J 5 bases, leaving 13 bases between the germline ends. Per germline, CDR1 SGHDN and CDR2 FVKESK. The CDR3 extends over 15 amino acids. The CDR3 loop is CASSQDFDERETQYF. CDR3 nucleotides: TGTGCCAGCAGCCAAGATTTCGATGAGCGTGAGACCCAGTACTTC.

This clone turned up a few times. The genes are TRBV5-5 and TRBJ1-5; D gene unclear. This CDR3 is built from 13 residues. Looked up from germline, CDR1 is SGHKS and CDR2 is YYEKEE (reference sequence). The ends were cut back, 0 bases at V and 5 bases at J, with 6 bases in the middle. CDR3 sequence (DNA): TGTGCCAGCAGCTTGGAGCCGTATCAGCCCCAGCATTTT. Amino acids: CASSLEPYQPQHF. Full variable domain (rest looked up from reference TRBV5-5 and TRBJ1-5): DAGVTQSPTHLIKTRGQQVTLRCSPISGHKSVSWYQQVLGQGPQFIFQYYEKEERGRGNFPDRFSARQFPNYSSELNVNALLLGDSALYLCASSLEPYQPQHFGDGTRLSIL.

This chain joins TRBV5-1 and TRBJ2-7; TRBD2 agrees at 7 bases. The CDR3 is 15 amino acids. The trim removed 1 base at V and 7 bases at J, leaving 11 bases unmatched. Germline CDR1 reads SGHRS; CDR2 reads YFSETQ. CDR3 coding DNA: TGCGCCAGCAGCTTGTTAGTAACGGGAGGAAATGAGCAGTACTTC. Translating it yields CASSLLVTGGNEQYF.

As for this clone: This sample includes further DNA sequences coding for the same CDR3. V usage is TRBV29-1 and J usage is TRBJ2-7, with D tentatively TRBD2 (7 bases). Trimming stripped 4 bases from V and 2 bases from J, with 9 bases between. Germline CDR1 SQVTM, CDR2 ANQGSEA. This CDR3 region has 12 residues. The CDR3 is CSVGGGPYEQYF. The CDR3 nucleotides are TGCAGCGTTGGGGGGGGGCCCTACGAGCAGTACTTC.